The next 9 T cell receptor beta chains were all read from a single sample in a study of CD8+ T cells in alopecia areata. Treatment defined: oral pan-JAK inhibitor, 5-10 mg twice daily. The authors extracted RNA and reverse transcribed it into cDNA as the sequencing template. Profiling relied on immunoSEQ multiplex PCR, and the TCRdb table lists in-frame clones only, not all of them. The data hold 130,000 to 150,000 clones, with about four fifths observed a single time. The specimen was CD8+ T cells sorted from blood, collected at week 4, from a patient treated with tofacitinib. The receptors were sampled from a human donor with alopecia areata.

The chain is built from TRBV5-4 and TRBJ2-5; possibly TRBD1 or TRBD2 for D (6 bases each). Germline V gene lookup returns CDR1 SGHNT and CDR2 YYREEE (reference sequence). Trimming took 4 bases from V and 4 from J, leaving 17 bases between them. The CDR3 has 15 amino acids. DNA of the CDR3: TGTGCCAGCAGCCCGGCCGGGGGCGCTTTAGAGACCCAGTACTTC. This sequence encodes CASSPAGGALETQYF.

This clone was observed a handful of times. CDR3 protein: CASSDRYSRDEQFF. The DNA for the CDR3 is TGTGCCAGCAGCGACCGCTATTCTAGGGATGAGCAGTTCTTC. J is TRBJ2-1 and V is TRBV7-9; no clear D gene. V lost 5 bases and J lost 8, with 16 bases in between. The CDR3 is 14 residues long. CDR1 is SEHNR, CDR2 FQNEAQ, per germline (reference sequence).

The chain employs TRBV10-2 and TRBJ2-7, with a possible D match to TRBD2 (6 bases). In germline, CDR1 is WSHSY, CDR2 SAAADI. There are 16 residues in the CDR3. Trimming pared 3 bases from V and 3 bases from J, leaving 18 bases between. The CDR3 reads CASSDPGTRDLYEQYF. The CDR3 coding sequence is TGCGCCAGCAGTGATCCCGGGACTCGGGACCTCTACGAGCAGTACTTC.

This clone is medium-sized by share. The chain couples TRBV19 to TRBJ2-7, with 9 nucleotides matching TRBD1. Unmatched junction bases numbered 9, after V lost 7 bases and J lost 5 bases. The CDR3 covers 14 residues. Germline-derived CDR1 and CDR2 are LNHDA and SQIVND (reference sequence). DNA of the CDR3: TGTGCCAGTACCCCAGGGACAGGGACCCACGAGCAGTACTTC. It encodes CASTPGTGTHEQYF. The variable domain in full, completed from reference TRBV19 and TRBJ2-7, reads DGGITQSPKYLFRKEGQNVTLSCEQNLNHDAMYWYRQDPGQGLRLIYYSQIVNDFQKGDIAEGYSVSREKKESFPLTVTSAQKNPTAFYLCASTPGTGTHEQYFGPGTRLTVT.

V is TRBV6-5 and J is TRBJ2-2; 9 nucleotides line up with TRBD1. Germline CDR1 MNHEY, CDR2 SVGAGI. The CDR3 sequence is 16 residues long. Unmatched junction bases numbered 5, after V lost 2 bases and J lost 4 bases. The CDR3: CASSYGGQGPTGELFF. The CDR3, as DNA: TGTGCCAGCAGTTACGGTGGACAGGGGCCCACCGGGGAGCTGTTTTTT.

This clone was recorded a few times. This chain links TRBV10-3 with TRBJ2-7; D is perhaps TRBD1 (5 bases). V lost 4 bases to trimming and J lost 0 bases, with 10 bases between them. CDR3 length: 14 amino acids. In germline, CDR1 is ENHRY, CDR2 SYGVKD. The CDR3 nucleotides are TGTGCCATCAGTGGCTCGGACACCTCCTACGAGCAGTACTTC. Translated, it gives CAISGSDTSYEQYF.

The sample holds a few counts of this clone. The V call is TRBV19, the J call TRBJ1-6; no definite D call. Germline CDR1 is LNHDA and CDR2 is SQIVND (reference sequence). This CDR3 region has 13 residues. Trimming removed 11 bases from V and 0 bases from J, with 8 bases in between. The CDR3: CAGQSSYNSPLHF. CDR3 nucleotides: TGTGCCGGCCAGAGCTCCTATAATTCACCCCTCCACTTT.

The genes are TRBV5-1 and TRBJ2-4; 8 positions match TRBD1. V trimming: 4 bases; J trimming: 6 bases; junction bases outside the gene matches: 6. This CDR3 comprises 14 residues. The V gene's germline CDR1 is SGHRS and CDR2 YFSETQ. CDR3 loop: CASSPRQGLNIQYF. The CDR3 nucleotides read TGCGCCAGCAGCCCTAGACAGGGGCTAAACATTCAGTACTTC.

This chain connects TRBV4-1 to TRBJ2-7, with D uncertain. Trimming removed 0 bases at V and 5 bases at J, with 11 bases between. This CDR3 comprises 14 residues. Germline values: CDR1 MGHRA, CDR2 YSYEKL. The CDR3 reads CASSQELGPNEQYF. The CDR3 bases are TGCGCCAGCAGCCAAGAATTAGGTCCCAACGAGCAGTACTTC.